A single sample gave rise to the 12 T cell receptor beta chains below, sequenced in a study of T cell repertoires in cytomegalovirus infection. TCRdb called the reads again in MiXCR, with one record for every CDR3 protein. The data show roughly 230,000 distinct CDR3 sequences, approximately 22% seen once. The sequenced sample consisted of CD8+ T cells from PBMCs. Receptors originate from a human donor in good health (CMV status not recorded). Some clones in this sample may be carry-over from other donors' samples.

This clonotype appeared a few times. The chain employs TRBV30 and TRBJ2-7; a possible D gene is TRBD2 (5 bases). The ends were cut back, 4 bases at V and 1 base at J, with 11 bases in the middle. Germline V gene lookup returns CDR1 GTSNPN and CDR2 SVGIG (reference sequence). The CDR3 length is 13 residues. In nucleotides, the CDR3 is TGTGCCTGGACCTGGGAGAAGTCCTACGAGCAGTACTTC. The encoded protein is CAWTWEKSYEQYF.

The chain recombines TRBV20-1 with TRBJ2-7, with a possible D match to TRBD1 (7 bases). V gave up 3 bases and J gave up 7 bases, with 19 bases separating them. The germline CDR1 and CDR2 sequences are DFQATT and SNEGSKA (reference sequence). The CDR3 has 14 residues. The CDR3 DNA reads as TGCAGTGCTAGCCCTTACGATCAGGGGGGAGAGCAGTACTTC. Translated, it gives CSASPYDQGGEQYF.

The sample holds a few counts of this clonotype. The chain combines TRBV28 with TRBJ2-1; 12 bases line up with TRBD1. J lost 9 bases, V lost 5 bases, and 14 bases had no gene match. Per the germline V gene, CDR1 is MDHEN and CDR2 is SYDVKM. This CDR3 has 17 residues. CDR3 sequence: CASSTPPGTGGSGEQFF. CDR3 nucleotide sequence: TGTGCCAGCAGTACACCTCCCGGGACAGGGGGCTCTGGTGAGCAGTTCTTC.

Ten or more counts support this clonotype. The V gene is TRBV7-2, the J gene TRBJ2-1; no clear D. V shed 0 bases and J shed 0 bases, with 6 bases lying between them. The CDR3 is 15 amino acids. The germline CDR1 and CDR2 sequences are SGHTA and FQGNSA. The CDR3: CASSLAPISYNEQFF. Written as DNA, the CDR3 is TGTGCCAGCAGCTTAGCACCGATCTCCTACAATGAGCAGTTCTTC.

The chain carries TRBV3-1 and TRBJ2-1, with TRBD2 matching over 10 bases. The CDR3 sequence is 17 residues long. V trimming: 0 bases; J trimming: 5 bases; junction bases outside the gene matches: 7. The germline CDR1 and CDR2 sequences are LGHDT and YNNKEL (reference sequence). The CDR3: CASSQDRGAGGNNEQFF. The CDR3 coding sequence is TGTGCCAGCAGCCAAGACCGAGGAGCGGGGGGGAACAATGAGCAGTTCTTC.

This clonotype was detected once. This rearrangement joins TRBV29-1 to TRBJ2-4, with TRBD1 as a possible D gene (5 bases). Germline CDR1 SQVTM, CDR2 ANQGSEA. Trimming shortened V by 5 bases and J by 0 bases, and 11 bases separated the two germline ends. There are 14 residues in the CDR3. The CDR3 DNA follows: TGCAGCGTTCTTGCAGGGCTAGCCAAAAACATTCAGTACTTC. This encodes CSVLAGLAKNIQYF.

J is TRBJ1-4 and V is TRBV29-1; D remains unclear. The CDR3 spans 12 residues. V lost 4 bases to trimming and J lost 8 bases, with 11 bases between them. The germline V gene encodes CDR1 SQVTM and CDR2 ANQGSEA. The CDR3 protein is CSVVPSGEKLFF. The CDR3 DNA is TGCAGCGTTGTTCCGTCGGGGGAAAAACTGTTTTTT.

The rearrangement joins TRBV5-6 to TRBJ2-1; the D gene is possibly TRBD2 (5 bases). In germline, CDR1 is SGHDT, CDR2 YYEEEE. V lost 4 bases to trimming and J lost 6 bases, with 23 bases between them. The CDR3 length is 17 residues. In DNA form, the CDR3 reads TGTGCCAGCAGCCTGGAGGTGGTACAGACCGCGGTCAATGAGCAGTTCTTC. It yields the protein CASSLEVVQTAVNEQFF. The variable domain in full, completed from reference TRBV5-6 and TRBJ2-1, reads DAGVTQSPTHLIKTRGQQVTLRCSPKSGHDTVSWYQQALGQGPQFIFQYYEEEERQRGNFPDRFSGHQFPNYSSELNVNALLLGDSALYLCASSLEVVQTAVNEQFFGPGTRLTVL.

The chain uses TRBV4-3 and TRBJ1-2; D is undetermined. Germline V gene data show CDR1 as LGHNA and CDR2 as YSLEER. V gave up 4 bases and J gave up 2 bases, with 14 bases separating them. The CDR3 is made up of 15 amino acids. The CDR3: CASSPNHGSNYGYTF. As DNA, the CDR3 is TGCGCCAGCAGCCCCAATCATGGGTCAAACTATGGCTACACCTTC.

This clonotype was observed a handful of times. The rearrangement links TRBV12-3 or TRBV12-4 to TRBJ1-1; D not certain. Trimming removed 7 bases at V and 0 bases at J, with 6 bases between. The CDR3 has 12 amino acids. CDR3 nucleotides: TGTGCCAGCAAAGTAATGAACACTGAAGCTTTCTTT. Protein sequence: CASKVMNTEAFF.

The table lists this clonotype with a few counts. The gene calls are TRBV2 and TRBJ2-3; 9 bases match TRBD2. This CDR3 is 16 amino acids long. Germline V gene sequence: CDR1 SNHLY, CDR2 FYNNEI. J was trimmed by 4 bases and V by 1 base; bases with no gene match: 6. The CDR3 spells CASSEEAGGPPDTQYF. In nucleotides, the CDR3 is TGTGCCAGCAGTGAAGAGGCGGGGGGGCCCCCAGATACGCAGTATTTT.

There are a few counts of this clonotype. V gene TRBV4-2 combines with J gene TRBJ1-5; no firm D call. CDR1 is LGHNA, CDR2 YNFKEQ, per germline. V dropped 5 bases and J dropped 9 bases, with 14 bases sitting between them. The length of the CDR3 is 13 residues. CDR3 residues: CASSEDGPSPQHF. CDR3 DNA: TGTGCCAGCAGCGAGGACGGACCCTCGCCCCAGCATTTT.